Listed below are T cell receptor beta chains from one sample, sequenced in a study of shared clonotypes between healthy human individuals. Profiled with immunoSEQ multiplex PCR; TCRdb holds only in-frame clones, not every one. This sample has roughly 2.2 million clones, with approximately 93% found just once. Sample: naive CD4+ T cells from PBMCs. The receptor source for this set is a man aged 18 to 30 in good health. Some clones in this sample may be carry-over from other donors' samples. CDR3s include the opening cysteine and the closing phenylalanine or tryptophan. A D gene is named only where the DNA matches it firmly. The listing skips clone size in some rows; elsewhere it reads once, few, many or a size class.

abundance: few; v_gene: TRBV7-3; d_gene: NA; j_gene: TRBJ1-1; CDR3aa: CASSLKGGTEAFF; CDR3nt: TGTGCCAGCAGCTTAAAGGGTGGGACTGAAGCTTTCTTT
abundance: NA; v_gene: TRBV12-5; d_gene: NA; j_gene: TRBJ2-3; CDR3aa: CASGPGSYTDTQYF; CDR3nt: TGTGCTAGTGGCCCCGGGTCGTACACAGATACGCAGTATTTT
abundance: NA; v_gene: TRBV7-6; d_gene: NA; j_gene: TRBJ2-1; CDR3aa: CASSLSYKDNEQFF; CDR3nt: TGTGCCAGCAGCTTATCGTATAAGGACAATGAGCAGTTCTTC
abundance: NA; v_gene: TRBV28; d_gene: TRBD1; j_gene: TRBJ2-5; CDR3aa: CASIFGDRDARTQYF; CDR3nt: TGTGCCAGCATCTTTGGGGACAGGGACGCGAGGACCCAGTACTTC
abundance: NA; v_gene: TRBV5-1; d_gene: NA; j_gene: TRBJ2-3; CDR3aa: CATQLGGDTDTQYF; CDR3nt: TGCGCCACACAACTAGGGGGGGACACAGATACGCAGTATTTT
abundance: NA; v_gene: TRBV28; d_gene: NA; j_gene: TRBJ1-2; CDR3aa: CASSLPAVHNYGYTF; CDR3nt: TGTGCCAGCAGTTTACCGGCCGTTCATAACTATGGCTACACCTTC
abundance: NA; v_gene: TRBV7-9; d_gene: TRBD1; j_gene: TRBJ1-2; CDR3aa: CASSLAEGARGYTF; CDR3nt: TGTGCCAGCAGCTTAGCCGAGGGGGCGCGTGGCTACACCTTC
abundance: NA; v_gene: TRBV5-1; d_gene: NA; j_gene: TRBJ2-5; CDR3aa: CASGPGQPQETQYF; CDR3nt: TGCGCCAGCGGACCGGGACAACCCCAAGAGACCCAGTACTTC
abundance: NA; v_gene: TRBV5-4; d_gene: TRBD1; j_gene: TRBJ1-1; CDR3aa: CASSLRDRGNTEAFF; CDR3nt: TGTGCCAGCAGCCTAAGGGACAGGGGGAACACTGAAGCTTTCTTT
abundance: once; v_gene: TRBV6-6; d_gene: NA; j_gene: TRBJ2-7; CDR3aa: CASSYSFGSSYEQYF; CDR3nt: TGTGCCAGCAGTTACTCGTTCGGGAGTTCCTACGAGCAGTACTTC
abundance: NA; v_gene: TRBV28; d_gene: NA; j_gene: TRBJ1-1; CDR3aa: CASSLYVPGRDTEAFF; CDR3nt: TGTGCCAGCAGTTTATACGTCCCGGGCAGGGACACTGAAGCTTTCTTT
abundance: few; v_gene: TRBV10-3; d_gene: TRBD1; j_gene: TRBJ1-1; CDR3aa: CAISAGQGEAFF; CDR3nt: TGTGCCATCAGTGCCGGACAGGGAGAAGCTTTCTTT
abundance: NA; v_gene: TRBV28; d_gene: TRBD1; j_gene: TRBJ1-2; CDR3aa: CASSYPGQGTYGYTF; CDR3nt: TGTGCCAGCAGTTATCCGGGACAGGGAACCTATGGCTACACCTTC
abundance: NA; v_gene: TRBV5-1; d_gene: NA; j_gene: TRBJ2-5; CDR3aa: CASSLVATQETQYF; CDR3nt: TGCGCCAGCAGCTTGGTGGCTACCCAAGAGACCCAGTACTTC
abundance: NA; v_gene: TRBV9; d_gene: NA; j_gene: TRBJ2-1; CDR3aa: CASSPMGFSSYNEQFF; CDR3nt: TGTGCCAGCAGCCCCATGGGGTTTAGCTCCTACAATGAGCAGTTCTTC
abundance: NA; v_gene: TRBV9; d_gene: TRBD1; j_gene: TRBJ1-2; CDR3aa: CASSGTGLGLGYTF; CDR3nt: TGTGCCAGCAGCGGGACAGGACTGGGGCTTGGCTACACCTTC
abundance: NA; v_gene: TRBV28; d_gene: NA; j_gene: TRBJ2-5; CDR3aa: CASSWTLGGQETQYF; CDR3nt: TGTGCCAGCAGTTGGACCCTGGGGGGCCAAGAGACCCAGTACTTC
abundance: NA; v_gene: TRBV6-1; d_gene: TRBD1; j_gene: TRBJ1-4; CDR3aa: CASQGGPSNEKLFF; CDR3nt: TGTGCCAGCCAGGGGGGACCCTCTAATGAAAAACTGTTTTTT
abundance: NA; v_gene: TRBV6-1; d_gene: NA; j_gene: TRBJ2-3; CDR3aa: CASSDKGVSGRSTDTQYF; CDR3nt: TGTGCCAGCAGTGATAAAGGTGTGAGCGGCAGAAGCACAGATACGCAGTATTTT
abundance: NA; v_gene: TRBV2; d_gene: NA; j_gene: TRBJ1-2; CDR3aa: CASRETAVSGYTF; CDR3nt: TGTGCCAGCAGGGAGACAGCTGTCTCTGGCTACACCTTC
abundance: NA; v_gene: TRBV5-4; d_gene: TRBD1; j_gene: TRBJ2-2; CDR3aa: CASSWGQGRFGELFF; CDR3nt: TGTGCCAGCAGCTGGGGACAGGGCCGGTTCGGGGAGCTGTTTTTT
abundance: NA; v_gene: TRBV7-9; d_gene: NA; j_gene: TRBJ2-2; CDR3aa: CASSLSHTGSNTGELFF; CDR3nt: TGTGCCAGCAGCCTTAGCCACACAGGTTCGAACACCGGGGAGCTGTTTTTT
abundance: NA; v_gene: TRBV5-1; d_gene: NA; j_gene: TRBJ1-3; CDR3aa: CASSLSGESRNTIYF; CDR3nt: TGCGCCAGCAGCTTGTCGGGGGAGTCCCGAAACACCATATATTTT
abundance: NA; v_gene: TRBV7-2; d_gene: TRBD1; j_gene: TRBJ1-1; CDR3aa: CASSFTGDTEAFF; CDR3nt: TGTGCCAGCAGCTTTACAGGGGACACTGAAGCTTTCTTT
abundance: NA; v_gene: TRBV5-1; d_gene: NA; j_gene: TRBJ1-4; CDR3aa: CASSLEALSGEKLFF; CDR3nt: TGCGCCAGCAGCTTGGAAGCGTTGAGTGGTGAAAAACTGTTTTTT
abundance: NA; v_gene: TRBV5-4; d_gene: NA; j_gene: TRBJ1-2; CDR3aa: CASSGREGGMDGYTF; CDR3nt: TGTGCCAGCAGCGGCCGTGAGGGGGGGATGGATGGCTACACCTTC
abundance: NA; v_gene: TRBV28; d_gene: TRBD1; j_gene: TRBJ1-1; CDR3aa: CASSQPGQGRSEAFF; CDR3nt: TGTGCCAGCAGCCAACCGGGACAGGGGCGATCTGAAGCTTTCTTT
abundance: NA; v_gene: TRBV28; d_gene: TRBD2; j_gene: TRBJ2-3; CDR3aa: CASSLVLAGDTDTQYF; CDR3nt: TGTGCCAGCAGTTTAGTCCTAGCGGGAGACACAGATACGCAGTATTTT
abundance: once; v_gene: TRBV4-2; d_gene: NA; j_gene: TRBJ1-1; CDR3aa: CASRTLGGPNTEAFF; CDR3nt: TGTGCCAGCAGAACATTGGGGGGGCCAAACACTGAAGCTTTCTTT
abundance: NA; v_gene: TRBV4-3; d_gene: TRBD2; j_gene: TRBJ2-3; CDR3aa: CASLAGAGTDTQYF; CDR3nt: TGCGCCAGCTTAGCGGGAGCTGGCACAGATACGCAGTATTTT
abundance: NA; v_gene: TRBV15; d_gene: NA; j_gene: TRBJ1-5; CDR3aa: CATSRSSTGQPQHF; CDR3nt: TGTGCCACCAGCAGATCAAGCACGGGTCAGCCCCAGCATTTT
abundance: NA; v_gene: TRBV28; d_gene: TRBD1; j_gene: TRBJ2-4; CDR3aa: CASSTPGQGQYF; CDR3nt: TGTGCCAGCAGTACCCCCGGACAGGGTCAGTACTTC
abundance: NA; v_gene: TRBV6-1; d_gene: NA; j_gene: TRBJ1-2; CDR3aa: CASSEIAGHYGYTF; CDR3nt: TGTGCCAGCAGTGAAATTGCAGGGCACTATGGCTACACCTTC
abundance: NA; v_gene: TRBV15; d_gene: NA; j_gene: TRBJ2-7; CDR3aa: CATSAARSYEQYF; CDR3nt: TGTGCCACCTCGGCGGCCAGGTCCTACGAGCAGTACTTC
abundance: NA; v_gene: TRBV28; d_gene: TRBD1; j_gene: TRBJ2-1; CDR3aa: CASYRDRNYNEQFF; CDR3nt: TGTGCCAGCTACCGGGACAGGAACTACAATGAGCAGTTCTTC